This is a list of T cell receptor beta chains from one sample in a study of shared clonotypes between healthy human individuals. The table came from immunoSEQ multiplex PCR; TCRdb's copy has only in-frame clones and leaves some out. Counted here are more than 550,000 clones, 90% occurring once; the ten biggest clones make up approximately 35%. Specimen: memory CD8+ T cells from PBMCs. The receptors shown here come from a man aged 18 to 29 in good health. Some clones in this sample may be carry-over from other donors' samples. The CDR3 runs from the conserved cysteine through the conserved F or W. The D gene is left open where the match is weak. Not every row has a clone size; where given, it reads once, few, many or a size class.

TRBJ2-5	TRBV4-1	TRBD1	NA	CASSHLTGNQETQYF	TGCGCCAGCAGCCACCTGACAGGGAACCAAGAGACCCAGTACTTC
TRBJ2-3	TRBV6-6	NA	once	CASSAEGGTDTQYF	TGTGCCAGCAGTGCCGAAGGAGGCACAGATACGCAGTATTTT
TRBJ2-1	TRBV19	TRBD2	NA	CASSIAFRAGLSYNEQFF	TGTGCCAGTAGTATAGCATTCCGAGCGGGATTATCCTACAATGAGCAGTTCTTC
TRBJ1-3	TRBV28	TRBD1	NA	CACSRTGGRAGNTIYF	TGTGCCTGCTCTCGGACAGGGGGCAGGGCCGGAAACACCATATATTTT
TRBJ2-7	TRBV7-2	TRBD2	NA	CASSFLNPSGINYEQYF	TGTGCCAGCAGCTTCTTAAATCCTAGCGGGATAAACTACGAGCAGTACTTC
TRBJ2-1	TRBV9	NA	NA	CASSVDFPNYNEQFF	TGTGCCAGCAGCGTAGACTTTCCCAATTACAATGAGCAGTTCTTC
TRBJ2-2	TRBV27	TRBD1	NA	CASSYHMTGGIGELFF	TGTGCCAGCAGTTACCATATGACAGGGGGCATCGGGGAGCTGTTTTTT
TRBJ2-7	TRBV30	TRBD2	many	CAWSVGLAGGNYEQYF	TGTGCCTGGAGTGTAGGGCTAGCGGGAGGCAATTACGAGCAGTACTTC
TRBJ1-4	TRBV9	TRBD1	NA	CASSVAGGHEKLFF	TGTGCCAGCAGCGTAGCAGGGGGCCATGAAAAACTGTTTTTT
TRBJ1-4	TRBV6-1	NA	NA	CASIVGGKLFF	TGTGCCAGCATAGTGGGGGGGAAACTGTTTTTT
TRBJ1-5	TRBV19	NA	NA	CASSIMGYSNQPQHF	TGTGCCAGTAGTATAATGGGATATAGCAATCAGCCCCAGCATTTT
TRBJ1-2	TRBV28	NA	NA	CASSFGAATVHYGYTF	TGTGCCAGCAGTTTCGGGGCAGCGACGGTGCACTATGGCTACACCTTC
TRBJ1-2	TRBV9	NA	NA	CASSVSGARDYGYTF	TGTGCCAGCAGCGTCTCAGGAGCGAGGGACTATGGCTACACCTTC
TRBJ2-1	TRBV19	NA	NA	CASKGGGNEQFF	TGTGCCAGTAAAGGGGGGGGCAATGAGCAGTTCTTC
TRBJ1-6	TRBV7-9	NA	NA	CASSDLGAKTPLHF	TGTGCCAGCAGCGACCTCGGGGCCAAGACACCCCTCCACTTT